One and the same sample provided the 25 T cell receptor beta chains below, sequenced in a study of T-cell reconstitution after alpha-beta-depleted transplantation in children. Preparing the TCRbeta library involved the use of unique molecular identifiers. In TCRdb, the PCR reads were re-called with MiXCR into one record per CDR3 protein. The sample contains hundreds of thousands of distinct CDR3 sequences, about 10% of which appear only once. The material sequenced was PBMCs from the stem cell graft donor, taken from the stem cell graft. The source is a human donor who donated a stem cell graft to a child with acute myeloid leukemia.

V gene TRBV5-5 combines with J gene TRBJ2-2; 7 bases match TRBD2. There are 16 residues in the CDR3. V lost 2 bases and J lost 4; bases outside the gene matches: 8. Germline-derived CDR1 and CDR2 are SGHKS and YYEKEE (reference sequence). Here the CDR3 DNA reads TGTGCCAGCAGCTTAGTGGCGGGAGTTAGCACCGGGGAGCTGTTTTTT. Residues: CASSLVAGVSTGELFF.

This clonotype was counted ten times or more. The rearrangement links TRBV6-1 to TRBJ2-1; TRBD2 aligns across 13 bases. CDR1 is MNHNS, CDR2 SASEGT, per germline. V gave up 6 bases and J gave up 9 bases; unmatched junction bases: 14. CDR3 length: 17 amino acids. The CDR3 is CASSPVGLAGKQGEQFF. CDR3 nucleotides: TGTGCCAGCAGCCCAGTGGGACTAGCGGGAAAGCAGGGTGAGCAGTTCTTC.

This clonotype was found many times. V is TRBV11-2 and J is TRBJ2-1; TRBD2 aligns across 10 bases. V gave up 3 bases and J gave up 7 bases; unmatched junction bases: 6. Germline assignment: CDR1 SGHAT and CDR2 FQNNGV. The CDR3 sequence is 15 residues long. This chain's CDR3 is CASSFLASGSNEQFF. CDR3 nucleotide sequence: TGTGCCAGCAGCTTTCTGGCTAGCGGGAGTAATGAGCAGTTCTTC.

The rearrangement uses TRBV19 and TRBJ2-1; TRBD2 matches 11 bases. The germline CDR1 and CDR2 sequences are LNHDA and SQIVND (reference sequence). This CDR3 has 13 residues. The trim removed 9 bases at V and 7 bases at J, leaving 5 bases unmatched. In nucleotides, the CDR3 is TGTGCCAGACCGGGACTAGCGGCTAATGAGCAGTTCTTC. This translates into CARPGLAANEQFF. Supplemented by reference TRBV19 and TRBJ2-1, the full variable domain reads DGGITQSPKYLFRKEGQNVTLSCEQNLNHDAMYWYRQDPGQGLRLIYYSQIVNDFQKGDIAEGYSVSREKKESFPLTVTSAQKNPTAFYLCARPGLAANEQFFGPGTRLTVL.

The V call is TRBV6-5, the J call TRBJ2-7; 9 positions agree with TRBD2. Trimming took 2 bases from V and 5 from J; bases not matched to a gene: 16. CDR3 size: 18 residues. Germline CDR1 MNHEY, CDR2 SVGAGI. CDR3 residues: CASSYGQTRTSVANEQYF. The CDR3 DNA reads TGTGCCAGCAGTTACGGGCAAACCCGGACTAGCGTCGCTAACGAGCAGTACTTC.

This clonotype was recorded a few times. The V gene is TRBV28, the J gene TRBJ2-3, with 12 bases matching TRBD2. The germline V gene encodes CDR1 MDHEN and CDR2 SYDVKM. The CDR3 contains 15 residues. V lost 10 bases to trimming and J lost 4 bases; unmatched junction nucleotides: 9. The CDR3 DNA follows: TGTGCCACCATGCGACCTAGCGGGGGGGCAGATACGCAGTATTTT. The encoded protein is CATMRPSGGADTQYF.

The chain combines TRBV20-1 with TRBJ1-5; 7 positions match TRBD1. V gave up 6 bases and J gave up 1 base; unmatched junction bases: 6. This CDR3 spans 14 amino acids. CDR1 is DFQATT, CDR2 SNEGSKA, per germline (reference sequence). The CDR3 DNA is TGCAGTGCCCGTAAGACAGGGAGCAATCAGCCCCAGCATTTT. This encodes CSARKTGSNQPQHF.

V is TRBV9 and J is TRBJ1-1; weak D call: TRBD1 (5 bases). The ends were cut back, 0 bases at V and 4 bases at J, with 13 bases in the middle. CDR3 length equals 15 residues. Germline V gives CDR1 SGDLS, CDR2 YYNGEE. CDR3 loop: CASSVEGRVGTEAFF. The CDR3, as DNA: TGTGCCAGCAGCGTAGAGGGGCGGGTAGGCACTGAAGCTTTCTTT.

The table lists this clonotype with a few counts. The V call is TRBV9, the J call TRBJ1-3; D may be TRBD1 (5 bases). The V end was cut by 0 bases, the J end by 11 bases, with 15 bases between. This CDR3 contains 14 residues. CDR1 SGDLS and CDR2 YYNGEE come from the germline V gene. In DNA form, the CDR3 reads TGTGCCAGCAGCGTAGCCGATCTAGGGGTCCCCATATATTTT. It yields the protein CASSVADLGVPIYF.

Comments on this clonotype: Mismatch with germline at one junction end may stem from a read error. The CDR3 region is CAIGALAANYGYAF. The CDR3 DNA is TGTGCCATCGGGGCCCTGGCAGCTAACTATGGCTACGCCTTC. J is TRBJ1-2 and V is TRBV10-3; possibly TRBD1 for D (5 bases). The CDR3 covers 14 residues. Germline V gives CDR1 ENHRY, CDR2 SYGVKD.

In this sample, this clonotype turned up a few times. The genes are TRBV20-1 and TRBJ2-7, with 7 bases that match TRBD2. Per germline, CDR1 DFQATT and CDR2 SNEGSKA (reference sequence). Trimming cost V 5 bases and J 2 bases; bases outside gene matches: 6. This CDR3 comprises 13 residues. CDR3 protein: CSAAESGTYEQYF. The CDR3 DNA sequence: TGCAGTGCTGCAGAAAGCGGGACCTACGAGCAGTACTTC.

This clonotype was observed at least ten times. V is TRBV11-2 and J is TRBJ2-1, with D perhaps matching TRBD1 or TRBD2 (5 bases each). Germline CDR1 is SGHAT and CDR2 is FQNNGV. The CDR3 is 15 residues long. The V end lost 6 bases, the J end lost 4 bases, and 16 bases lay between the germline ends. The CDR3 region is CASSQTGTTYNEQFF. CDR3 nucleotide sequence: TGTGCCAGCAGTCAAACCGGGACGACGTACAATGAGCAGTTCTTC. Based on the CDR3 plus reference TRBV11-2 and TRBJ2-1, the full variable domain is EAGVAQSPRYKIIEKRQSVAFWCNPISGHATLYWYQQILGQGPKLLIQFQNNGVVDDSQLPKDRFSAERLKGVDSTLKIQPAKLEDSAVYLCASSQTGTTYNEQFFGPGTRLTVL.

This clonotype was counted ten times or more. The gene calls are TRBV29-1 and TRBJ2-1; tentatively, D is TRBD2 (6 bases). Looked up from germline, CDR1 is SQVTM and CDR2 is ANQGSEA. V was shortened by 0 bases and J by 10 bases, with 7 bases between the two germline ends. The CDR3 has 11 amino acids. CDR3 nucleotides: TGCAGCGTTGAAGATCTAGCGGAGCAGTTCTTC. Translating gives CSVEDLAEQFF.

In its sample, this clonotype was seen a few times. The chain carries TRBV6-2 or TRBV6-3 and TRBJ1-2; 8 bases fit TRBD1. The CDR3 consists of 13 residues. CDR1 and CDR2 (germline): MNHEY, SVGEGT. The V segment lost 7 bases and the J segment 6 bases; nucleotides outside the gene matches: 7. CDR3 nucleotides: TGTGCCAGCACCTCGACAGGGGAGGATGGCTACACCTTC. Translating it yields CASTSTGEDGYTF.

This clonotype was recorded at least ten times. V usage is TRBV12-3 or TRBV12-4 and J usage is TRBJ2-5, with D possibly called TRBD1 or TRBD2 (6 bases each). V gave up 6 bases and J gave up 0 bases, with 11 bases separating them. The CDR3 consists of 14 residues. This chain's CDR3 is CASRGGLNQETQYF. The CDR3 DNA sequence: TGTGCCAGCAGGGGGGGCCTTAACCAAGAGACCCAGTACTTC.

This clonotype was seen ten or more times. The CDR3 bases are TGTGCCAGCAGCTTAATGAACAGCGGGGAGCAGTACTTC. It yields the protein CASSLMNSGEQYF. The chain employs TRBV7-8 and TRBJ2-7; D is perhaps TRBD2 (6 bases). The CDR3 has 13 amino acids. The ends were cut back, 2 bases at V and 7 bases at J, with 12 bases in the middle. The germline CDR1 and CDR2 sequences are SGHVS and FQNEAQ.

In its sample, this clonotype was seen a few times. The chain links TRBV20-1 to TRBJ1-6; D uncertain. V dropped 1 base and J dropped 9 bases, with 7 bases sitting between them. The CDR3 extends over 12 amino acids. Looked up from germline, CDR1 is DFQATT and CDR2 is SNEGSKA (reference sequence). The CDR3 loop reads CSARGGPSPLHF. CDR3 sequence (DNA): TGCAGTGCTAGAGGGGGTCCTTCACCCCTCCACTTT.

CDR3 region: CATSRDLAGFTDTQYF. CDR3 in DNA: TGTGCCACCAGCAGAGATCTAGCGGGCTTCACAGATACGCAGTATTTT. The chain employs TRBV15 and TRBJ2-3, with 8 bases lining up with TRBD2. The germline CDR1 and CDR2 sequences are LNHNV and YYDKDF (reference sequence). Germline trimming cut 0 bases from V and 2 bases from J; bases unmatched to any gene: 4. CDR3 length: 16 residues.

This clonotype showed up many times. The chain employs TRBV24-1 and TRBJ2-1, with D tentatively TRBD2 (6 bases). The CDR3 is made up of 16 amino acids. Looked up from germline, CDR1 is KGHDR and CDR2 is SFDVKD. V lost 4 bases and J 0 bases, leaving 12 bases between the germline ends. CDR3 sequence: CATSDLLASSYNEQFF. The CDR3 nucleotides are TGTGCCACCAGTGACCTTCTAGCGAGCTCCTACAATGAGCAGTTCTTC.

In its sample, this clonotype was seen many times. The rearrangement links TRBV11-2 to TRBJ2-1; no clear D gene. Germline-derived CDR1 and CDR2 are SGHAT and FQNNGV. V gave up 2 bases and J gave up 0 bases, with 17 bases separating them. CDR3 length: 18 residues. The CDR3 loop is CASSLSPPRLRSYNEQFF. CDR3 sequence (DNA): TGTGCCAGCAGCTTATCCCCGCCTAGACTCCGCTCCTACAATGAGCAGTTCTTC.

There are many counts of this clonotype. The CDR3 bases are TGTGCCAGCAGCGGAGGGACGGTTGATCAGCCCCAGCATTTT. It encodes CASSGGTVDQPQHF. This chain connects TRBV9 to TRBJ1-5; the D gene is possibly TRBD1 (5 bases). The CDR3 length is 14 residues. V gave up 3 bases and J gave up 5 bases, with 12 bases separating them. The germline CDR1 and CDR2 sequences are SGDLS and YYNGEE.

V and J are TRBV5-1 and TRBJ2-1; 14 bases map to TRBD2. The germline gives CDR1 SGHRS, CDR2 YFSETQ. The CDR3 has 17 amino acids. V shed 4 bases, J shed 7 bases, and the junction held 10 bases outside the gene matches. The CDR3 nucleotides read TGCGCCAGCAGCCCCGGGACTAGCGGGAGTAAAGGGAATGAGCAGTTCTTC. Protein product: CASSPGTSGSKGNEQFF.

This clonotype was seen only a few times. The CDR3 nucleotides are TGCAGTGCTAGAGATGAAGCAGGGCGACATTTT. It codes for CSARDEAGRHF. V usage is TRBV20-1 and J usage is TRBJ1-5, with D maybe TRBD1 (5 bases). Looked up from germline, CDR1 is DFQATT and CDR2 is SNEGSKA (reference sequence). This CDR3 comprises 11 residues. With 0 bases removed from V and 16 bases from J, the gap between germline ends came to 13 bases.

This clonotype occurred a few times. The chain recombines TRBV20-1 with TRBJ1-2; D ambiguous. Germline V CDR1 and CDR2: DFQATT, SNEGSKA (reference sequence). The CDR3 has 15 amino acids. Between the trimmed V and J ends, which lost 3 bases and 2 bases, there was a span of 16 bases. The CDR3 protein is CSASLPKSGNYGYTF. The CDR3 DNA follows: TGCAGTGCTAGTCTTCCCAAGTCGGGAAACTATGGCTACACCTTC.

Many counts were recorded for this clonotype. The genes are TRBV6-1 and TRBJ1-2; D ambiguous. Germline V CDR1 and CDR2: MNHNS, SASEGT. The CDR3 length is 12 residues. Trimming stripped 4 bases from V and 3 bases from J, with 6 bases between. The CDR3 bases are TGTGCCAGCAGTGTGGAGGACTATGGCTACACCTTC. It yields the protein CASSVEDYGYTF.